Below are 20 T cell receptor beta chains sequenced from a single sample in a study of T cell responses to AZD1222 COVID-19 vaccine. Profiled with immunoSEQ multiplex PCR; TCRdb holds only in-frame clones, not every one. The table records under 95,000 clones, roughly nine tenths of them present only once. The specimen was peripheral blood, collected on day 0 of AZD1222 vaccination. These receptor sequences come from an adult in good health.

The CDR3 here is CASSWTEASTEAFF. The CDR3 DNA sequence: TGTGCCAGCAGCTGGACAGAGGCGAGCACTGAAGCTTTCTTT. This chain joins TRBV2 and TRBJ1-1, with a weak D call TRBD1 (6 bases). V was shortened by 6 bases and J by 4 bases, with 15 bases between the two germline ends. This CDR3 has 14 residues. Germline V gene sequence: CDR1 SNHLY, CDR2 FYNNEI.

This chain joins TRBV5-1 and TRBJ1-1; 7 nucleotides agree with TRBD1. The J segment lost 11 bases and the V segment lost 4 bases, leaving 14 bases of the junction unmatched. This CDR3 region has 14 residues. CDR1 and CDR2 from the germline V gene are SGHRS and YFSETQ. DNA for the CDR3: TGCGCCAGCAGCCCCGATGCAAGACAGGGAACGGCTTTCTTT. The encoded protein is CASSPDARQGTAFF.

The rearrangement links TRBV7-2 to TRBJ1-5; D possibly corresponds to TRBD1 (5 bases). The CDR3 runs 13 residues. The ends were cut back, 4 bases at V and 3 bases at J, with 7 bases in the middle. Germline V gene lookup returns CDR1 SGHTA and CDR2 FQGNSA. For the CDR3, the DNA is TGTGCCAGCAGCTCGGACAACAATCAGCCCCAGCATTTT. Residues: CASSSDNNQPQHF.

This clone was counted a few times. The chain carries TRBV20-1 and TRBJ1-3; perhaps TRBD1 as D (5 bases). V was clipped by 3 bases and J by 1 base, with 10 bases between them. CDR1 and CDR2 (germline): DFQATT, SNEGSKA (reference sequence). The CDR3 extends over 14 amino acids. CDR3 nucleotide sequence: TGCAGTGCTAGTTTTGGGGGGTCTGGAAACACCATATATTTT. This gives the protein CSASFGGSGNTIYF.

The chain uses TRBV3-1 (or the pseudogene TRBV3-2) and TRBJ2-7, with D hard to call. The germline V and J ends were trimmed by 0 bases and 4 bases, with 4 bases remaining between them. This CDR3 region has 12 residues. The germline gives CDR1 LGHDT, CDR2 YNNKEL (reference sequence). In DNA form, the CDR3 reads TGTGCCAGCAGCCAAGATAGGTACGAGCAGTACTTC. This encodes CASSQDRYEQYF.

The chain has TRBV7-2 and TRBJ2-2; D ambiguous. Germline-derived CDR1 and CDR2 are SGHTA and FQGNSA. Trimming removed 7 bases at V and 0 bases at J, with 9 bases between. The CDR3 contains 14 residues. The CDR3 DNA follows: TGTGCCAGCACAACAGTCTCGAACACCGGGGAGCTGTTTTTT. The encoded protein is CASTTVSNTGELFF.

This clone was observed a single time. The rearrangement uses TRBV6-5 and TRBJ1-3; 9 nucleotides match TRBD1. The CDR3 covers 14 residues. Germline assignment: CDR1 MNHEY and CDR2 SVGAGI. The trim removed 5 bases at V and 2 bases at J, leaving 1 base unmatched. CDR3 coding DNA: TGTGCCAGCAGTCGACAGGGGGCTGGAAACACCATATATTTT. Amino acid sequence: CASSRQGAGNTIYF.

CDR3 DNA: TGCGCCAGCAGCCCGGGACAGGGGCCCTACTATGGCTACACCTTC. Protein: CASSPGQGPYYGYTF. The chain couples TRBV5-1 to TRBJ1-2, with 10 bases matching TRBD1. CDR1 and CDR2 from the germline V gene are SGHRS and YFSETQ. The CDR3 extends over 15 amino acids. V shed 4 bases and J 3 bases; nucleotides not matched to a gene: 6.

This chain connects TRBV13 to TRBJ2-1; D possibly corresponds to TRBD2 (5 bases). This CDR3 has 14 residues. Trimming took 3 bases from V and 3 from J, leaving 9 bases between them. In germline, CDR1 is PRHDT, CDR2 FYEKMQ (reference sequence). This chain's CDR3 is CASSFGNGYNEQFF. As DNA, the CDR3 is TGTGCCAGCAGCTTCGGGAACGGCTACAATGAGCAGTTCTTC.

The J gene is TRBJ2-5, the V gene TRBV10-2; 14 bases map to TRBD2. CDR1 and CDR2 from the germline V gene are WSHSY and SAAADI. The junction had 4 bases not matched to a gene; V was cut back by 3 bases and J by 1 base. There are 17 residues in the CDR3. CDR3 bases: TGCGCCAGCAGTGAACCGGGACTAGCGGGGGCCCAAGAGACCCAGTACTTC. This codes for CASSEPGLAGAQETQYF.

The chain links TRBV10-3 to TRBJ2-1, with 7 bases that match TRBD1. Looked up from germline, CDR1 is ENHRY and CDR2 is SYGVKD. Germline trimming cut 3 bases from V and 6 bases from J; bases unmatched to any gene: 5. The CDR3 has 14 residues. CDR3 nucleotides: TGTGCCATCAGTGACCCTGACAGGGTCAATGAGCAGTTCTTC. Its translation: CAISDPDRVNEQFF.

The chain joins TRBV11-2 to TRBJ2-7, with TRBD2 identical over 15 bases. V was clipped by 5 bases and J by 3 bases; unmatched bases: 8. CDR3 length equals 17 residues. The germline gives CDR1 SGHAT, CDR2 FQNNGV. The CDR3, as DNA: TGTGCCAGCAGCCCCGCGGGGACTAGCGGGAGGATCTACGAGCAGTACTTC. Residues: CASSPAGTSGRIYEQYF.

The chain recombines TRBV19 with TRBJ2-2, with 8 bases lining up with TRBD2. Germline V CDR1 and CDR2: LNHDA, SQIVND (reference sequence). The CDR3 extends over 16 amino acids. V trimming: 5 bases; J trimming: 7 bases; junction bases outside the gene matches: 12. In DNA, the CDR3 is TGTGCCAGTAGTCTGTCGGGGGGGAGTGTTGGCGGGGAGCTGTTTTTT. Its translation is CASSLSGGSVGGELFF.

The chain uses TRBV7-9 and TRBJ1-5, with 7 nucleotides matching TRBD1. Losses at the gene ends were 5 bases for V and 6 bases for J; bases not matched to a gene: 7. The germline CDR1 and CDR2 sequences are SEHNR and FQNEAQ (reference sequence). The CDR3 runs to 14 residues. The CDR3 is CASSPDRDSQPQHF. CDR3 nucleotides: TGTGCCAGCAGCCCCGACAGGGATTCTCAGCCCCAGCATTTT.

This chain links TRBV28 with TRBJ2-7; TRBD2 matches at 10 bases. With 4 bases clipped from V and 3 bases from J, the junction kept 9 bases outside the gene matches. CDR1 and CDR2 from the germline V gene are MDHEN and SYDVKM. The CDR3 covers 16 residues. As DNA, the CDR3 is TGTGCCAGCAGTTGGCCCCAGCGGGAGGGCCGCTACGAGCAGTACTTC. Protein product: CASSWPQREGRYEQYF.

The rearrangement links TRBV4-1 to TRBJ2-7; 15 nucleotides align to TRBD2. Germline CDR1 is MGHRA and CDR2 is YSYEKL. There are 17 residues in the CDR3. The V and J ends lost 2 bases and 5 bases, in that order; junction bases with no gene match: 7. CDR3 protein: CASSQIGLAGGSNEQYF. Written as DNA, the CDR3 is TGCGCCAGCAGCCAAATTGGACTAGCGGGAGGGTCAAACGAGCAGTACTTC.

The chain uses TRBV25-1 and TRBJ1-2; 9 bases align to TRBD1. The CDR3 spans 16 residues. With 3 bases clipped from V and 5 bases from J, the junction kept 10 bases outside the gene matches. From germline, CDR1 is MGHDK and CDR2 SYGVNS. The CDR3 is CASSDLRTGDGYGYTF. CDR3 DNA sequence: TGTGCCAGCAGTGACCTACGGACAGGGGACGGGTATGGCTACACCTTC.

Notes on this clone: Its ends do not fully match the called genes, so a read error is possible. The genes are TRBV2 and TRBJ1-2; unclear D gene. The CDR3 runs to 12 residues. The germline V gene has CDR1 SNHLY and CDR2 FYNNEI. The CDR3: CASSESAMNSWF. CDR3 nucleotides: TGTGCCAGCAGTGAGAGTGCTATGAACAGTTGGTTC.

The chain is built from TRBV19 and TRBJ2-2; a possible D gene is TRBD2 (5 bases). Trimming cost V 11 bases and J 1 base, with 11 bases left between them. Germline loops: CDR1 LNHDA, CDR2 SQIVND (reference sequence). This CDR3 is built from 13 residues. The CDR3 coding sequence is TGTGCCTCGAGGACTGTGAACACCGGGGAGCTGTTTTTT. Translated, it gives CASRTVNTGELFF. Looking up the rest from reference TRBV19 and TRBJ2-2 gives the full variable domain: DGGITQSPKYLFRKEGQNVTLSCEQNLNHDAMYWYRQDPGQGLRLIYYSQIVNDFQKGDIAEGYSVSREKKESFPLTVTSAQKNPTAFYLCASRTVNTGELFFGEGSRLTVL.

The V gene is TRBV7-9, the J gene TRBJ2-4; D is unclear. With 4 bases removed from V and 1 base from J, the gap between germline ends came to 14 bases. CDR3 length: 16 amino acids. The germline gives CDR1 SEHNR, CDR2 FQNEAQ (reference sequence). CDR3 protein: CASSSQAGIAKNIQYF. The CDR3 DNA sequence: TGTGCCAGCAGCTCCCAGGCAGGAATCGCCAAAAACATTCAGTACTTC.